This T cell receptor (beta chain) was identified in a study of Graves' ophthalmopathy and Graves' hyperthyroidism. PBMCs were density-gradient isolated from roughly 9.5 ml fresh blood. Trimming removed 1 base at V and 9 bases at J, with 9 bases between. The CDR3 has 13 amino acids. CDR1 and CDR2 from the germline V gene are MNHNS and SASEGT. The study's findings and limits: The model predicted ophthalmopathy progression with 60% to 71% sensitivity and less than 80% specificity.

Amplified TCR beta CDR3 regions were obtained using RNA transcripts as template. HTBI primers were employed in first-round RT-PCR, then a second-round multiplex PCR followed. TCRdb reprocessed the multiplex PCR reads with MiXCR, giving one entry per CDR3 protein. The profile shows about 340,000 distinct CDR3 sequences, around a sixth of them singletons. In its sample, this clonotype was seen many times. Its antigen is currently unknown. This chain connects TRBV6-1 to TRBJ2-2, with D unclear. This receptor was taken from an adult man with Graves' ophthalmopathy. Sequences were obtained from peripheral blood. The CDR3: CASSEVVYWELFF. For the CDR3, the DNA is TGTGCCAGCAGTGAAGTGGTCTATTGGGAGCTGTTTTTT.